This T cell receptor beta chain originates from a study of T cells in Graves' hyperthyroidism and ophthalmopathy. V lost 5 bases, J lost 0 bases, and 9 bases stayed unmatched. The CDR3 is 17 residues long. At least ten counts were recorded for this clonotype. Amplification targeted TCR beta CDR3 regions from RNA transcripts. When the TCR CDR3 underwent first-round RT-PCR, the HTBI primer set was used. One entry per CDR3 protein results from TCRdb running MiXCR on the multiplex PCR reads. Here the sample spans roughly 740,000 distinct CDR3 sequences, about a sixth being singletons. Patients with uncontrolled infections, other autoimmune diseases, pregnancy or lactation were excluded.

Sequencing was done on a sample of blood. The rearrangement uses TRBV12-3 or TRBV12-4 and TRBJ2-7, with TRBD1 matching over 11 bases. This clonotype was obtained from a man aged 18 to 30 with Graves' hyperthyroidism. CDR3 region: CASSPRLGQGGSYEQYF. The DNA of the CDR3 is TGTGCCAGCAGTCCCCGTCTGGGACAGGGGGGCTCCTACGAGCAGTACTTC.